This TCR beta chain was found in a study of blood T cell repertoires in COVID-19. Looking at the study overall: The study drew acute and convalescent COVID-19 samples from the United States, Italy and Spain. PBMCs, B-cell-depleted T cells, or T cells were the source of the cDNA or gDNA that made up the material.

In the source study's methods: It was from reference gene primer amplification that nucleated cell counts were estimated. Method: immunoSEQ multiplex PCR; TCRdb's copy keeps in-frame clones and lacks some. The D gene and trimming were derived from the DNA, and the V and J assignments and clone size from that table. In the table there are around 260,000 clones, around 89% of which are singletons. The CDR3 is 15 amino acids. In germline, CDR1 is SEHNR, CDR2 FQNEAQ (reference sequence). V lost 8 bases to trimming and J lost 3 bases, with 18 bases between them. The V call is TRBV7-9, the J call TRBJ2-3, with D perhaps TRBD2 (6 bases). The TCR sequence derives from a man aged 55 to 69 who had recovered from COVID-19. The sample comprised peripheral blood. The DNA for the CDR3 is TGTGCCAGCCCACTCGGCACGGGGGTGACAGATACGCAGTATTTT. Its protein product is CASPLGTGVTDTQYF.